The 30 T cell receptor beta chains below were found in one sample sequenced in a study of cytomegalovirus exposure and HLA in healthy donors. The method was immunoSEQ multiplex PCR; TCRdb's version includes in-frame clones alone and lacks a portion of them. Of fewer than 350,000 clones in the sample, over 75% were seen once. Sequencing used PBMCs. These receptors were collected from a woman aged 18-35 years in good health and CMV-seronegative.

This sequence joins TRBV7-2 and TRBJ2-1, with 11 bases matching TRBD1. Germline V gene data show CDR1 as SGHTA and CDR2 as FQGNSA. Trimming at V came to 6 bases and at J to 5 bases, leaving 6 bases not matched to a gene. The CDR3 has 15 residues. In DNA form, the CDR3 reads TGTGCCAGCAGTTACCGGGACAGGGGGGACAATGAGCAGTTCTTC. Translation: CASSYRDRGDNEQFF.

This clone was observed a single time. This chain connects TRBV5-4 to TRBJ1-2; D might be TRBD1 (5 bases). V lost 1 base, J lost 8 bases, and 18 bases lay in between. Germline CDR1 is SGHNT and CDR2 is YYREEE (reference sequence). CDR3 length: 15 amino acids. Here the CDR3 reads CASSLHQGWSGGYTF. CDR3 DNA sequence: TGTGCCAGCAGCTTGCATCAGGGCTGGTCTGGCGGCTACACCTTC.

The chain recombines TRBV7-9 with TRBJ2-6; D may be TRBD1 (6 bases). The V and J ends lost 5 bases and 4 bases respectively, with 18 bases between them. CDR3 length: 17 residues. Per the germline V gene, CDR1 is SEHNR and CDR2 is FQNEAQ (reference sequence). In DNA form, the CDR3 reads TGTGCCAGCAGCCAATCAATGACAGGTACAGGGGCCAACGTCCTGACTTTC. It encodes CASSQSMTGTGANVLTF.

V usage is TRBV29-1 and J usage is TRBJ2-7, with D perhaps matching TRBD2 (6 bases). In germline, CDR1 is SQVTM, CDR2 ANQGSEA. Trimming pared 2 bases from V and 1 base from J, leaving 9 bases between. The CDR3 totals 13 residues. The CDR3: CSVEMAGSYEQYF. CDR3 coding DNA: TGCAGCGTTGAAATGGCGGGGTCCTACGAGCAGTACTTC.

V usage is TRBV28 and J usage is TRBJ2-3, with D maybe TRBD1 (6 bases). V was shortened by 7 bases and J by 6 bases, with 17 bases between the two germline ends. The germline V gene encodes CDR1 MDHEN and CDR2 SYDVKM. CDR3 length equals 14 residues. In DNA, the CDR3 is TGTGCCAGCACATCACTCGACAGGCCTGATACGCAGTATTTT. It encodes CASTSLDRPDTQYF.

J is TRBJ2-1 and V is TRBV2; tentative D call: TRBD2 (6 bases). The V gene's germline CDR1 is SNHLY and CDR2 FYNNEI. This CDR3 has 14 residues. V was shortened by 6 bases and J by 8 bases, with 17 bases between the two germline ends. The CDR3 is CASRSHGSVHEQFF. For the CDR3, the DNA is TGTGCCAGCAGGTCTCACGGGAGTGTCCATGAGCAGTTCTTC.

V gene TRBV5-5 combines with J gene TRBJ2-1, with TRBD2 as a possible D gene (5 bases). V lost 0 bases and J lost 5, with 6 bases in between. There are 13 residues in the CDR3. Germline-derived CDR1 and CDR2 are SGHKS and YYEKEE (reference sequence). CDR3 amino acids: CASSLAGDNEQFF. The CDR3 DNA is TGTGCCAGCAGCTTGGCCGGGGACAATGAGCAGTTCTTC.

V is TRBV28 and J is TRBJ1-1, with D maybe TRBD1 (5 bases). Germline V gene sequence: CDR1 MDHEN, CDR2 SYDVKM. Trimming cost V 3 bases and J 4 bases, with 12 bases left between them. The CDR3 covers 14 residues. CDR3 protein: CASSLLGGGTEAFF. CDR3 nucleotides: TGTGCCAGCAGTTTGCTGGGGGGTGGCACTGAAGCTTTCTTT.

CDR3 sequence: CASSEELGLAGDEQYF. In DNA form, the CDR3 reads TGTGCCAGCAGCGAAGAACTAGGACTAGCGGGAGACGAGCAGTACTTC. The chain uses TRBV5-5 and TRBJ2-7; 13 positions match TRBD2. Trimming removed 4 bases from V and 5 bases from J; junction bases left unmatched: 9. The CDR3 runs to 16 residues. Germline V gene lookup returns CDR1 SGHKS and CDR2 YYEKEE (reference sequence).

CDR3 sequence (DNA): TGTGCCAGTAGTACGGGGAGGGGATCCTACGAGCAGTACTTC. Protein product: CASSTGRGSYEQYF. The chain carries TRBV19 and TRBJ2-7, with 7 bases lining up with TRBD2. This CDR3 has 14 amino acids. CDR1 LNHDA and CDR2 SQIVND come from the germline V gene (reference sequence). The ends lost 4 bases at V and 1 base at J; junction bases unmatched: 4.

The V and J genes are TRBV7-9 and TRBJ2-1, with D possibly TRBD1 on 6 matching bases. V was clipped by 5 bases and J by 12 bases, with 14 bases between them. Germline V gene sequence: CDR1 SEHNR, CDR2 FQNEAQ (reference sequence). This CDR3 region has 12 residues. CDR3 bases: TGTGCCAGCAGCCCGAGGACAGCCTGGCAGTTCTTC. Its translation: CASSPRTAWQFF.

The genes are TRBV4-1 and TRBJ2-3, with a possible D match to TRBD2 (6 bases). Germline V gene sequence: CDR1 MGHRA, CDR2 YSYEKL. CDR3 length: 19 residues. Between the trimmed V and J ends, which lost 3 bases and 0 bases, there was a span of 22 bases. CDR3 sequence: CASSQGGLGTSTSTDTQYF. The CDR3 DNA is TGCGCCAGCAGCCAGGGAGGCCTCGGGACTTCGACTAGCACAGATACGCAGTATTTT.

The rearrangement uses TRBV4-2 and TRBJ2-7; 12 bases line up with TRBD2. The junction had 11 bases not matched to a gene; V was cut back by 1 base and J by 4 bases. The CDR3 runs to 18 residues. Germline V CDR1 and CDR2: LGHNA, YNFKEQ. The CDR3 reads CASSQAGGLAGGPYEQYF. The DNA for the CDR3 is TGTGCCAGCAGCCAAGCCGGGGGGCTAGCGGGAGGGCCGTACGAGCAGTACTTC.

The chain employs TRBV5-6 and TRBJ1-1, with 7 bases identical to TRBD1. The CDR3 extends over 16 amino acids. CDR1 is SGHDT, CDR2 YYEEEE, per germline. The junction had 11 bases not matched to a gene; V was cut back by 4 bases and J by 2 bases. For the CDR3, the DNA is TGTGCCAGCAGCCCGGTTACCGACAGGGTAAACACTGAAGCTTTCTTT. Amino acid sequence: CASSPVTDRVNTEAFF.

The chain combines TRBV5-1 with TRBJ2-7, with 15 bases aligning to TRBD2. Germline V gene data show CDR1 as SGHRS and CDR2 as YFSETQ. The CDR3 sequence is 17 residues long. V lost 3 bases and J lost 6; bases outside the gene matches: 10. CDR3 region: CASSSRGTSGRSVEQYF. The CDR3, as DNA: TGCGCCAGCAGCTCCAGAGGGACTAGCGGGAGGTCTGTCGAGCAGTACTTC. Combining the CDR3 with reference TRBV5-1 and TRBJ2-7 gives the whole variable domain KAGVTQTPRYLIKTRGQQVTLSCSPISGHRSVSWYQQTPGQGLQFLFEYFSETQRNKGNFPGRFSGRQFSNSRSEMNVSTLELGDSALYLCASSSRGTSGRSVEQYFGPGTRLTVT.

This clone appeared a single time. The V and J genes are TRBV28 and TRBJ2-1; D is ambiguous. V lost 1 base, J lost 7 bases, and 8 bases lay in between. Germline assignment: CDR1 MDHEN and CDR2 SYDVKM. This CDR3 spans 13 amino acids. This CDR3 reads CASSLSRLNEQFF. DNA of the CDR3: TGTGCCAGCAGTTTATCCCGACTGAATGAGCAGTTCTTC.

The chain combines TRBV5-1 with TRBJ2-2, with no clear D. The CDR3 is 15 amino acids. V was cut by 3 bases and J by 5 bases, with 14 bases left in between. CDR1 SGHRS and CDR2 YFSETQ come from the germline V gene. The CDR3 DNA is TGCGCCAGCAGCTGGCAGGAAGTGATGACCGGGGAGCTGTTTTTT. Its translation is CASSWQEVMTGELFF.

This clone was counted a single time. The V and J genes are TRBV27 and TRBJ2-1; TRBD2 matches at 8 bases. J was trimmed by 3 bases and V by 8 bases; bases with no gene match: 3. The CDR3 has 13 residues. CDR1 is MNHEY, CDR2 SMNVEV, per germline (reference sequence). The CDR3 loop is CASSGLDYNEQFF. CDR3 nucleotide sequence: TGTGCCAGCTCGGGACTAGACTACAATGAGCAGTTCTTC.

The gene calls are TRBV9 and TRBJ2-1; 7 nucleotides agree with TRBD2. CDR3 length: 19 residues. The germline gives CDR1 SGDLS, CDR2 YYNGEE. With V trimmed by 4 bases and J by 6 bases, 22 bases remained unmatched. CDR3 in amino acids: CASSLGWGGSGKGGNEQFF. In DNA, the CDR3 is TGTGCCAGCAGCCTCGGCTGGGGTGGGAGCGGGAAGGGTGGCAATGAGCAGTTCTTC.

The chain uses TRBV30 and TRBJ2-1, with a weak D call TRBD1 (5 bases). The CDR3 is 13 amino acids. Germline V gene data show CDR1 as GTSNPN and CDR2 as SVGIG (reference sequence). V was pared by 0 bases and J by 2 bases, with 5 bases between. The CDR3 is CAWSVGPYNEQFF. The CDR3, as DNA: TGTGCCTGGAGTGTGGGGCCCTACAATGAGCAGTTCTTC. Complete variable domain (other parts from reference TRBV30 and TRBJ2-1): SQTIHQWPATLVQPVGSPLSLECTVEGTSNPNLYWYRQAAGRGLQLLFYSVGIGQISSEVPQNLSASRPQDRQFILSSKKLLLSDSGFYLCAWSVGPYNEQFFGPGTRLTVL.

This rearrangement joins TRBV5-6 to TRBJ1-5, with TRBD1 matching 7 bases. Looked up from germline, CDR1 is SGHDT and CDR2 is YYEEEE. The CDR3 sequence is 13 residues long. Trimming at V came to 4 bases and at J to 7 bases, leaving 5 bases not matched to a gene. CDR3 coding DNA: TGTGCCAGCAGCAGACAGGGCGGCCAGCCCCAGCATTTT. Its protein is CASSRQGGQPQHF. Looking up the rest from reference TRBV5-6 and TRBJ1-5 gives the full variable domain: DAGVTQSPTHLIKTRGQQVTLRCSPKSGHDTVSWYQQALGQGPQFIFQYYEEEERQRGNFPDRFSGHQFPNYSSELNVNALLLGDSALYLCASSRQGGQPQHFGDGTRLSIL.

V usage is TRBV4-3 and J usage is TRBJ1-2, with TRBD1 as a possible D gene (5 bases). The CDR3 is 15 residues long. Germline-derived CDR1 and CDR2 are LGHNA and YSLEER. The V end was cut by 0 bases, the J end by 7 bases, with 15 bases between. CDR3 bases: TGCGCCAGCAGCCAAGAGGGGCAGGCCTCCGGTGGCTACACCTTC. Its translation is CASSQEGQASGGYTF.

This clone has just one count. The CDR3 sequence is CASAQGLAYEQYF. As DNA, the CDR3 is TGTGCCAGCGCGCAGGGGCTAGCCTACGAGCAGTACTTC. The chain joins TRBV19 to TRBJ2-7, with D possibly matching TRBD1 (6 bases). The V gene's germline CDR1 is LNHDA and CDR2 SQIVND (reference sequence). This CDR3 spans 13 amino acids. Trimming cost V 9 bases and J 2 bases, with 14 bases left between them.

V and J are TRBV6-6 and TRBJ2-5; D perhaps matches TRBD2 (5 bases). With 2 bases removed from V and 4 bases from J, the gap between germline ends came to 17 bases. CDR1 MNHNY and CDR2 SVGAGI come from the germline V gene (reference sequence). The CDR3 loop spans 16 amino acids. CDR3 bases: TGTGCCAGCAGTTACGTCAAAGGACTCGACGGAGAGACCCAGTACTTC. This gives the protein CASSYVKGLDGETQYF.

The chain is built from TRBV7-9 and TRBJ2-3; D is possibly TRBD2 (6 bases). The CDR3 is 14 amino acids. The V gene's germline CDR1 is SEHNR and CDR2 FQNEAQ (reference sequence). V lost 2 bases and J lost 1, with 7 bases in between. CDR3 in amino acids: CASSLSSGTDTQYF. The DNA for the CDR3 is TGTGCCAGCAGCTTATCTAGCGGCACAGATACGCAGTATTTT.

For the CDR3, the DNA is TGTGCCAGCAGTGTCCGGGGGGCTGGGGCCAACGTCCTGACTTTC. It yields the protein CASSVRGAGANVLTF. V usage is TRBV6-1 and J usage is TRBJ2-6, with 7 positions matching TRBD2. Germline CDR1 and CDR2: MNHNS and SASEGT. V dropped 4 bases and J dropped 2; count of bases not matched to a gene: 2. The CDR3 consists of 15 residues.

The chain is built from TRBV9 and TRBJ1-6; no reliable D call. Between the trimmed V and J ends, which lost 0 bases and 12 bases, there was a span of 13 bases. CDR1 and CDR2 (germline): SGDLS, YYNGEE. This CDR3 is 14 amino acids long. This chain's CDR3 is CASSVGGGDRPLHF. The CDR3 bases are TGTGCCAGCAGCGTAGGGGGAGGAGATCGACCCCTCCACTTT.

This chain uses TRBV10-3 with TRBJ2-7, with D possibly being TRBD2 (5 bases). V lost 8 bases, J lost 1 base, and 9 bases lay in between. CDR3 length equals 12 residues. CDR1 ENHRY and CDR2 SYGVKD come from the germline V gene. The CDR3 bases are TGTGCCATCGGAGGTTATTCCTACGAGCAGTACTTC. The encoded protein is CAIGGYSYEQYF.

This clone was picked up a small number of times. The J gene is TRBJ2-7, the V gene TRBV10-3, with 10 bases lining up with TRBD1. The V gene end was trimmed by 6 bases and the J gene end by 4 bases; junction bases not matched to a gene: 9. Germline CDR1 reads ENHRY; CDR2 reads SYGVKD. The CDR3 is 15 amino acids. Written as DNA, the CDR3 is TGTGCCATCAGCGGTAGGACAGGGGGATCTTACGAGCAGTACTTC. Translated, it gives CAISGRTGGSYEQYF.

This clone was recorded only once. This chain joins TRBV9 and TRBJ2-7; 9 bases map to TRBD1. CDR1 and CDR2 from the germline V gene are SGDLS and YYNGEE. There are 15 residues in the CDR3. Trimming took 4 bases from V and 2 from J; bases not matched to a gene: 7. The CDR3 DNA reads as TGTGCCAGCAGCCTGAGACAGGGGGAGACCTACGAGCAGTACTTC. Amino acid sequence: CASSLRQGETYEQYF. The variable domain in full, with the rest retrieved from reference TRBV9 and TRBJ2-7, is DSGVTQTPKHLITATGQRVTLRCSPRSGDLSVYWYQQSLDQGLQFLIQYYNGEERAKGNILERFSAQQFPDLHSELNLSSLELGDSALYFCASSLRQGETYEQYFGPGTRLTVT.